The 8 T cell receptor beta chains below all came from one sample that was sequenced in a study of glioma-infiltrating T cells after dendritic cell vaccination. As to time point: after dendritic cell vaccination, including at tumor progression/relapse. This table comes from immunoSEQ multiplex PCR, and its TCRdb copy is limited to in-frame clones, with some not included. The sample has about 110,000 clones, roughly 89% seen once. Sample: blood, taken after dendritic cell vaccination. These receptors all stem from a human donor with glioblastoma.

The rearrangement links TRBV11-2 to TRBJ1-3; tentative D call: TRBD1 (5 bases). V was pared by 7 bases and J by 5 bases, with 15 bases between. CDR3 length: 14 amino acids. The germline gives CDR1 SGHAT, CDR2 FQNNGV. The CDR3 coding sequence is TGTGCCAGCACCCGGGGGGGGTTCCGAAACACCATATATTTT. Translating gives CASTRGGFRNTIYF.

The rearrangement uses TRBV5-1 and TRBJ2-1; maybe TRBD2 (6 bases). Germline CDR1 is SGHRS and CDR2 is YFSETQ. CDR3 size: 14 residues. With 3 bases removed from V and 4 bases from J, the gap between germline ends came to 11 bases. CDR3 region: CASSSTGEYNEQFF. The CDR3 DNA sequence: TGCGCCAGCAGCTCCACGGGAGAATACAATGAGCAGTTCTTC.

V gene TRBV6-1 combines with J gene TRBJ1-2; D remains ambiguous. Trimming removed 6 bases at V and 4 bases at J, with 12 bases between. The length of the CDR3 is 13 residues. CDR1 MNHNS and CDR2 SASEGT come from the germline V gene. CDR3 nucleotides: TGTGCCAGCAGCGCAAATAGCCCCTATGGCTACACCTTC. Translation gives CASSANSPYGYTF.

V is TRBV6-1 and J is TRBJ2-5; 8 bases line up with TRBD1. The DNA end is more similar to TRBJ2-7, so the J call may be wrong. Germline V CDR1 and CDR2: MNHNS, SASEGT. CDR3 length: 17 amino acids. Here the CDR3 DNA reads TGTGCCAGCAGTGAATGGGTGGGTGGACAGGGTCTGGGCGAGCAGTACTTC. Encoded protein: CASSEWVGGQGLGEQYF.

The gene calls are TRBV9 and TRBJ2-5, with a possible D match to TRBD2 (5 bases). V was cut by 4 bases and J by 2 bases, with 15 bases left in between. Germline values: CDR1 SGDLS, CDR2 YYNGEE. This CDR3 is built from 15 residues. DNA for the CDR3: TGTGCCAGCAGCCCTGGAACGGGAACACAAGAGACCCAGTACTTC. Protein: CASSPGTGTQETQYF.

V gene TRBV2 combines with J gene TRBJ1-2; 9 bases are a match to TRBD1. This CDR3 has 15 amino acids. V lost 4 bases to trimming and J lost 4 bases; unmatched junction nucleotides: 7. Germline V gives CDR1 SNHLY, CDR2 FYNNEI. CDR3 amino acids: CASSGGTGYTYGYTF. The DNA of the CDR3 is TGTGCCAGCAGTGGCGGGACAGGGTACACCTATGGCTACACCTTC.

The chain links TRBV2 to TRBJ2-2; 7 bases line up with TRBD1. CDR1 and CDR2 (germline): SNHLY, FYNNEI. Trimming removed 10 bases from V and 4 bases from J; junction bases left unmatched: 9. This CDR3 contains 14 residues. The CDR3 sequence: CATRDSRVTGELFF. CDR3 nucleotides: TGTGCCACTCGGGACAGTCGAGTCACCGGGGAGCTGTTTTTT.

This chain joins TRBV7-9 and TRBJ2-5; 12 nucleotides line up with TRBD2. The ends lost 5 bases at V and 4 bases at J; junction bases unmatched: 11. The CDR3 runs 17 residues. Germline V lookup: CDR1 SEHNR, CDR2 FQNEAQ (reference sequence). In DNA, the CDR3 is TGTGCCAGCAGCGCGATAGGACTAGCGGGAATGCGAGAGACCCAGTACTTC. This translates into CASSAIGLAGMRETQYF. The entire variable domain, with the rest obtained from reference TRBV7-9 and TRBJ2-5, is as follows: DTGVSQNPRHKITKRGQNVTFRCDPISEHNRLYWYRQTLGQGPEFLTYFQNEAQLEKSRLLSDRFSAERPKGSFSTLEIQRTEQGDSAMYLCASSAIGLAGMRETQYFGPGTRLLVL.